This is a list of T cell receptor beta chains from one sample in a study of blood T cell repertoires in COVID-19. Assay used: immunoSEQ multiplex PCR; TCRdb lists only in-frame clones, some missing. The repertoire holds under 200,000 clones, about nine tenths seen once, with 11% in the top ten. Sequenced input: peripheral blood. The receptors derive from a woman aged 55-70 years with COVID-19, enrolled during active disease. Both conserved end residues are part of each CDR3. The order of the fields is V gene, clone size, J gene, D gene, CDR3 DNA, CDR3 protein. A D gene is named only where the DNA matches it firmly. Clone size, where shown, is once, few, many, or a class for clones that have expanded.

V: TRBV24-1; size: NA; J: TRBJ2-7; D: NA; DNA: TGTGCCACCAGTGACTTTCGGTCCTACGAGCAGTACTTC; CDR3: CATSDFRSYEQYF
V: TRBV3-1/TRBV3-2; size: NA; J: TRBJ2-3; D: NA; DNA: TGTGCCAGCAGCCGGGGGGGCACAGATACGCAGTATTTT; CDR3: CASSRGGTDTQYF
V: TRBV7-3; size: NA; J: TRBJ2-5; D: TRBD2; DNA: TGTGCCAGCAGTCCTAGCGGGAGGCCTCAAGAGACCCAGTACTTC; CDR3: CASSPSGRPQETQYF
V: TRBV29-1; size: NA; J: TRBJ1-1; D: TRBD1; DNA: TGCAGCGTCACAGGGGACCCGGGTTCTTTCTTT; CDR3: CSVTGDPGSFF
V: TRBV23-1; size: NA; J: TRBJ1-1; D: TRBD1; DNA: TGCGCCAGCACCTGCACAGGGGGCACTGAAGCTTTCTTT; CDR3: CASTCTGGTEAFF
V: TRBV5-4; size: NA; J: TRBJ2-5; D: NA; DNA: TGTGCCAGCAGCTTCCATCGGGGGTATGGCGCAGAGACCCAGTACTTC; CDR3: CASSFHRGYGAETQYF
V: TRBV7-2; size: once; J: TRBJ2-3; D: NA; DNA: TGTGCCAGCAGCTTAGGAGCGGCGCCAGATACGCAGTATTTT; CDR3: CASSLGAAPDTQYF
V: TRBV5-1; size: NA; J: TRBJ1-1; D: NA; DNA: TGCGCCAGCAGACCCGACATGACAGGCTGGAACACTGAAGCTTTCTTT; CDR3: CASRPDMTGWNTEAFF
V: TRBV27; size: NA; J: TRBJ1-4; D: NA; DNA: TGTGCCAGCAGCTTTATCAACGGTGAAAAACTGTTTTTT; CDR3: CASSFINGEKLFF
V: TRBV30; size: NA; J: TRBJ2-3; D: NA; DNA: TGTGCCTGGACCTACGGCGACTACCAAGGAGATACGCAGTATTTT; CDR3: CAWTYGDYQGDTQYF
V: TRBV6-5; size: once; J: TRBJ1-6; D: TRBD1; DNA: TGTGCCAGCAGGGACGGACAGGGCGCTAATTCACCCCTCCACTTT; CDR3: CASRDGQGANSPLHF
V: TRBV5-4; size: NA; J: TRBJ2-5; D: NA; DNA: TGTGCCAGCAGCTTGGATGCGGGGTCGGAGGCCCAGTACTTC; CDR3: CASSLDAGSEAQYF
V: TRBV19; size: NA; J: TRBJ2-3; D: TRBD2; DNA: TGTGCCAGTAGCCTTCTAGCGGGAGGAACCACAGATACGCAGTATTTT; CDR3: CASSLLAGGTTDTQYF
V: TRBV19; size: NA; J: TRBJ2-6; D: NA; DNA: TGTGCCACCGGGTGGCCTGGGGCCAACGTCCTGACTTTC; CDR3: CATGWPGANVLTF
V: TRBV5-1; size: NA; J: TRBJ2-7; D: TRBD2; DNA: TGCGCCAGCAGCCTCCCCGGACTAGCGGGCTACGAGCAGTACTTC; CDR3: CASSLPGLAGYEQYF
V: TRBV5-6; size: NA; J: TRBJ2-3; D: TRBD2; DNA: TGTGCCAGCAGCTTGAGAGGGGCAAGCGGGAATCGAGGCACGCAGTATTTT; CDR3: CASSLRGASGNRGTQYF
V: TRBV7-9; size: NA; J: TRBJ2-1; D: NA; DNA: TGTGCCAGCAGCCCCGCTCTCAGCGGAGAATACAATGAGCAGTTCTTC; CDR3: CASSPALSGEYNEQFF
V: TRBV6-5; size: NA; J: TRBJ2-1; D: NA; DNA: TGTGCCAGCAGTTACGAGGGAGTCTACAATGAGCAGTTCTTC; CDR3: CASSYEGVYNEQFF
V: TRBV12-3/TRBV12-4; size: NA; J: TRBJ2-7; D: NA; DNA: TGTGCCAGCAGTCCAAACACCCACGAGCAGTACTTC; CDR3: CASSPNTHEQYF
V: TRBV28; size: NA; J: TRBJ2-1; D: TRBD1; DNA: TGTGCCAGCAGCCGGGACAGGGGGCCATACAATGAGCAGTTCTTC; CDR3: CASSRDRGPYNEQFF
V: TRBV4-1; size: NA; J: TRBJ1-5; D: NA; DNA: TGCGCCAGCAGCCAAGGGCCAGGGGCAGGTCAGCCCCAGCATTTT; CDR3: CASSQGPGAGQPQHF
V: TRBV11-2; size: NA; J: TRBJ1-6; D: TRBD1; DNA: TGTGCCAGCAGCTACAGGGGAAACTCCTATAATTCACCCCTCCACTTT; CDR3: CASSYRGNSYNSPLHF
V: TRBV19; size: once; J: TRBJ1-2; D: NA; DNA: TGTGCCAGTAGTCCTCCGGACTCGTCTGGTTGGCTTTTAACCACGGGCTACACCTTC; CDR3: CASSPPDSSGWLLTTGYTF
V: TRBV6-2/TRBV6-3; size: NA; J: TRBJ2-1; D: TRBD2; DNA: TGTGCCAGCAGTCCGGGACTAGCGGGAACCTACAATGAGCAGTTCTTC; CDR3: CASSPGLAGTYNEQFF
V: TRBV6-6; size: NA; J: TRBJ2-3; D: NA; DNA: TGTGCCAGCAGTTACGGCATGACAGATACGCAGTATTTT; CDR3: CASSYGMTDTQYF
V: TRBV2; size: NA; J: TRBJ2-3; D: NA; DNA: TGTGCCAGCGCGGTCACAGATACGCAGTATTTT; CDR3: CASAVTDTQYF
V: TRBV12-5; size: NA; J: TRBJ1-5; D: NA; DNA: TGTGCTAGTGGTTTTTCTCAGAATCAGCCCCAGCATTTT; CDR3: CASGFSQNQPQHF
V: TRBV30; size: NA; J: TRBJ1-6; D: NA; DNA: TGTGCCTGGAGCGGACAGAACGGTTCACCCCTCCACTTT; CDR3: CAWSGQNGSPLHF
V: TRBV5-1; size: NA; J: TRBJ1-2; D: TRBD1; DNA: TGCGCCAGCAGCCCATCCTTCGGGACAGGCGGTAACTATGGCTACACCTTC; CDR3: CASSPSFGTGGNYGYTF
V: TRBV4-2; size: NA; J: TRBJ2-7; D: NA; DNA: TGTGCCAGCAGCCAACCCGAGACACAGGTGGGCTACGAGCAGTACTTC; CDR3: CASSQPETQVGYEQYF
V: TRBV5-1; size: NA; J: TRBJ2-7; D: NA; DNA: TGCGCCAGCAGCTTGATGGGGCACCAATACGAGCAGTACTTC; CDR3: CASSLMGHQYEQYF
V: TRBV19; size: few; J: TRBJ1-1; D: TRBD1; DNA: TGTGCCAGCCGACAGGGAACTGAAGCTTTCTTT; CDR3: CASRQGTEAFF
V: TRBV6-5; size: NA; J: TRBJ2-1; D: NA; DNA: TGTGCCACCAACACCAGGGATGAGCAGTTCTTC; CDR3: CATNTRDEQFF
V: TRBV28; size: once; J: TRBJ2-7; D: TRBD1; DNA: TGTGCCAGCGGCCGGGACAGGCCATACGAGCAGTACTTC; CDR3: CASGRDRPYEQYF
V: TRBV27; size: once; J: TRBJ2-7; D: TRBD1; DNA: TGTGCCAGCAGTTCCCATCAGCCGGGACAGGGGAATTTTAGGCAGTACTTC; CDR3: CASSSHQPGQGNFRQYF
V: TRBV6-2/TRBV6-3; size: NA; J: TRBJ2-2; D: NA; DNA: TGTGCCAGCAGCGGAGCCGGGGAGCTGTTTTTT; CDR3: CASSGAGELFF